This entry is about one TCR beta chain. TCRdb re-derived calls from the RACE reads in MiXCR, one entry per CDR3 protein. The top ten clones hold roughly 1.2% of a sample with 270,000 or so distinct CDR3 sequences, approximately 8% of them seen once. The data stem from a study of human T cells and chemical hapten exposure. The CDR3 is 15 residues long. V shed 2 bases and J 5 bases; nucleotides not matched to a gene: 7. CDR1 SEHNR and CDR2 FQNEAQ come from the germline V gene (reference sequence). Regarding time point: pre-sensitization, week 0. Stated treatment: therapeutic diphenylcyclopropenone sensitization with weekly scalp DPC.

The material was whole blood, obtained in connection with sensitization to the hapten diphenylcyclopropenone (DPC). The chain joins TRBV7-9 to TRBJ2-7, with 9 bases that match TRBD1. This clonotype was obtained from a young man with alopecia areata. Some clones in this sample may be carry-over from other donors' samples. The CDR3: CASSLPGTGINEQYF. CDR3 DNA: TGTGCCAGCAGCTTACCCGGGACAGGGATCAACGAGCAGTACTTC.